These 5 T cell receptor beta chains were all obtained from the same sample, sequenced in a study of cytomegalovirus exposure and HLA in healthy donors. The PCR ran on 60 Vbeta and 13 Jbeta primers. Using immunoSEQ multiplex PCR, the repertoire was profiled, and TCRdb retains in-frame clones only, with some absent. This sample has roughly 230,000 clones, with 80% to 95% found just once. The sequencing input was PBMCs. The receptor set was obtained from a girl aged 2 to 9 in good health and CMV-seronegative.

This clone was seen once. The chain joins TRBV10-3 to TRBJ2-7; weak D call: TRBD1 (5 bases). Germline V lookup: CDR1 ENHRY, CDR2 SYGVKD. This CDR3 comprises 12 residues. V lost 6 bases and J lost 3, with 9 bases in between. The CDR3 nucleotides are TGTGCCATCAGCCCAGGGATCTACGAGCAGTACTTC. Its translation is CAISPGIYEQYF.

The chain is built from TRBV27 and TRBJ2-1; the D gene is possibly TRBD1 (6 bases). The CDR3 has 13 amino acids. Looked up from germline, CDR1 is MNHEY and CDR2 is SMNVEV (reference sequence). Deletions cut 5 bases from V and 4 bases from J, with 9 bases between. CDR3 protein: CASSLGTYNEQFF. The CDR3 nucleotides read TGTGCCAGCAGTCTCGGGACATACAATGAGCAGTTCTTC.

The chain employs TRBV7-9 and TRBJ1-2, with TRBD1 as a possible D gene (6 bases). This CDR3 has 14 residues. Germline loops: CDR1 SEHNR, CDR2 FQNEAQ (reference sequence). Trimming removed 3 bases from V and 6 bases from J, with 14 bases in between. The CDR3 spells CASSFHRVLDGYTF. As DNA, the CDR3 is TGTGCCAGCAGCTTCCACAGGGTTCTGGATGGCTACACCTTC. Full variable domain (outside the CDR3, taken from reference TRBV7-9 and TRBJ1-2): DTGVSQNPRHKITKRGQNVTFRCDPISEHNRLYWYRQTLGQGPEFLTYFQNEAQLEKSRLLSDRFSAERPKGSFSTLEIQRTEQGDSAMYLCASSFHRVLDGYTFGSGTRLTVV.

In nucleotides, the CDR3 is TGTGCCAGCAGCCATACCGGGACAGGGGGCGAGGGATGGGGGACCCAGTACTTC. Amino acids: CASSHTGTGGEGWGTQYF. The rearrangement joins TRBV5-8 to TRBJ2-5; 12 bases are a match to TRBD1. V lost 4 bases and J lost 7; bases outside the gene matches: 17. CDR1 and CDR2 (germline): SGHTS, YDEGEE. The CDR3 covers 18 residues. Full variable domain (rest looked up from reference TRBV5-8 and TRBJ2-5): EAGVTQSPTHLIKTRGQQATLRCSPISGHTSVYWYQQALGLGLQFLLWYDEGEERNRGNFPPRFSGRQFPNYSSELNVNALELEDSALYLCASSHTGTGGEGWGTQYFGPGTRLLVL.

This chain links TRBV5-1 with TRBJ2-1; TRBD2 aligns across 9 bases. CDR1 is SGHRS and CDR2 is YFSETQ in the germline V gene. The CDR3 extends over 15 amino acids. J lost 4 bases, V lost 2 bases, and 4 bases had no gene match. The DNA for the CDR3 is TGCGCCAGCAGCTTTTCGCTAGCGGGGTACAATGAGCAGTTCTTC. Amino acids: CASSFSLAGYNEQFF.